The 24 T cell receptor beta chains below come from one sample, sequenced in a study of regulatory T cells in long-lasting Graves disease (dated by TCRdb to about 2021). Receptor libraries were prepared by multiplex PCR. The listed sequencing device is Illumina HiSeq 4000. To build TCR beta libraries, CDR3 regions were amplified by Arm-PCR using iRepertoire HTBI primers. TCRdb took the public reads, trimmed them with fastp at Q25, ran MiXCR for clone calling and kept in-frame beta chains. CDR3 protein sequences are deduplicated, and each keeps its most common genes and DNA. This sample is represented by hundreds of thousands of distinct CDR3 sequences; less than 25% of them were singletons. The ten largest clones add up to about 7.8% of the sample. The time point label, read with the paper, signifies: persistent/refractory GD, antithyroid drugs over 5 years with positive TRAb. For both TCR sequencing and RNA sequencing, RNA was extracted from PBMCs using TRIzol.

This specimen was peripheral blood mononuclear cells (PBMCs), taken when the disease was refractory, from a patient treated with antithyroid drugs. These TCRs come from a female donor with Graves disease.

A remark on this clonotype: Possible read error: a much larger clone is one base away. This chain joins TRBV29-1 and TRBJ2-7, with D tentatively TRBD1 (6 bases). The CDR3 covers 14 residues. Germline V gene lookup returns CDR1 SQVTM and CDR2 ANQGSEA. Deletions cut 4 bases from V and 3 bases from J, with 16 bases between. The CDR3 nucleotides read TGCAGCGTTGCGGTACAGGGACCAGACTACGAGCAGTACTTC. Translation: CSVAVQGPDYEQYF.

This clonotype was detected once. The rearrangement links TRBV6-2 or TRBV6-3 to TRBJ2-7, with 7 nucleotides matching TRBD2. The ends lost 0 bases at V and 5 bases at J; junction bases unmatched: 1. From germline, CDR1 is MNHEY and CDR2 SVGEGT. The CDR3 covers 13 residues. In DNA form, the CDR3 reads TGTGCCAGCAGTTACTCGGGAGGGCACGAGCAGTACTTC. Amino acids: CASSYSGGHEQYF.

This clonotype was seen only a few times. The chain uses TRBV20-1 and TRBJ2-7; 10 nucleotides match TRBD2. The CDR3 is 19 amino acids. CDR1 is DFQATT and CDR2 is SNEGSKA in the germline V gene (reference sequence). Trimming took 0 bases from V and 1 from J; bases not matched to a gene: 15. The CDR3 sequence is CSARDLEHLAGVLSYEQYF. The CDR3 nucleotides read TGCAGTGCTAGAGATCTGGAGCATCTAGCGGGGGTCCTATCCTACGAGCAGTACTTC.

There are many counts of this clonotype. This chain links TRBV2 with TRBJ1-4, with D possibly TRBD1 on 5 matching bases. Per the germline V gene, CDR1 is SNHLY and CDR2 is FYNNEI. The CDR3 is 14 residues long. The ends were cut back, 8 bases at V and 3 bases at J, with 13 bases in the middle. DNA of the CDR3: TGTGCCAGCCGTAACGGGGGGGCTAATGAAAAACTGTTTTTT. Protein product: CASRNGGANEKLFF.

The chain employs TRBV24-1 and TRBJ1-5; 12 bases are a match to TRBD1. This CDR3 is built from 19 residues. The germline gives CDR1 KGHDR, CDR2 SFDVKD. The V gene end was trimmed by 4 bases and the J gene end by 0 bases; junction bases not matched to a gene: 9. CDR3 loop: CATSEGQGASRYSNQPQHF. CDR3 nucleotide sequence: TGTGCCACCAGTGAGGGACAGGGGGCATCCAGGTATAGCAATCAGCCCCAGCATTTT.

This clonotype has ten or more counts. V gene TRBV11-1 combines with J gene TRBJ2-7; 8 nucleotides align to TRBD1. Trimming removed 4 bases from V and 1 base from J; junction bases left unmatched: 3. Germline V gives CDR1 SGHAT, CDR2 FQDESV (reference sequence). The CDR3 sequence is 14 residues long. The chain's CDR3 is CASSSGDRSYEQYF. As DNA, the CDR3 is TGTGCCAGCAGCTCTGGGGACAGGTCCTACGAGCAGTACTTC.

This clonotype was recorded many times. The J gene is TRBJ1-1, the V gene TRBV28; D ambiguous. This CDR3 comprises 11 residues. Germline CDR1 reads MDHEN; CDR2 reads SYDVKM. Trimming stripped 7 bases from V and 11 bases from J, with 14 bases between. The CDR3 nucleotides are TGTGCCAGCACCCTCGGGCCTTCGGCTTTCTTT. It codes for CASTLGPSAFF.

Concerning this clonotype itself: A much larger clone differs by one base, so this may be a read error. The gene calls are TRBV7-2 and TRBJ2-7; 7 bases match TRBD2. The germline CDR1 and CDR2 sequences are SGHTA and FQGNSA. J gave up 7 bases and V 5 bases, and 11 bases lay outside the gene matches. The CDR3 sequence is 14 residues long. The CDR3 region has the DNA TGTGCCAGCAGCCCAGACGGGAGGTCTAGGGAGCAGTACTTC. Translated: CASSPDGRSREQYF.

This rearrangement joins TRBV4-3 to TRBJ1-2; TRBD1 matches 7 bases. CDR1 is LGHNA, CDR2 YSLEER, per germline. The V segment lost 0 bases and the J segment 2 bases; nucleotides outside the gene matches: 3. The CDR3 covers 15 residues. CDR3 sequence reads: CASSQDPTGNYGYTF. CDR3 bases: TGCGCCAGCAGCCAAGACCCGACAGGGAACTATGGCTACACCTTC.

This clonotype was picked up many times. This chain connects TRBV27 to TRBJ2-7; 7 bases are a match to TRBD2. V dropped 10 bases and J dropped 0; count of bases not matched to a gene: 3. CDR1 and CDR2 from the germline V gene are MNHEY and SMNVEV (reference sequence). CDR3 length: 12 residues. The CDR3 here is CATGGSSYEQYF. In DNA form, the CDR3 reads TGTGCCACGGGGGGTAGCTCCTACGAGCAGTACTTC.

This clonotype was counted at least ten times. The chain links TRBV27 to TRBJ1-5; 9 bases agree with TRBD1. CDR1 and CDR2 from the germline V gene are MNHEY and SMNVEV (reference sequence). Trimming took 6 bases from V and 6 from J; bases not matched to a gene: 6. The CDR3 has 14 residues. The CDR3 DNA follows: TGTGCCAGCAGGGACACAGGGGGCGGTCAGCCCCAGCATTTT. This encodes CASRDTGGGQPQHF.

The V and J genes are TRBV27 and TRBJ1-1; D call uncertain. Germline CDR1 and CDR2: MNHEY and SMNVEV (reference sequence). Trimming stripped 2 bases from V and 5 bases from J, with 15 bases between. The length of the CDR3 is 15 residues. DNA of the CDR3: TGTGCCAGCAGTTTAGAAGGAGCCCGTGGGACTGAAGCTTTCTTT. This sequence encodes CASSLEGARGTEAFF.

This clonotype was seen many times. CDR3 sequence: CASTLGGWTSNTGELFF. The CDR3 nucleotides read TGTGCCAGCACCCTAGGCGGGTGGACCTCGAACACCGGGGAGCTGTTTTTT. The chain carries TRBV28 and TRBJ2-2, with a possible D match to TRBD2 (5 bases). CDR3 length equals 17 residues. The germline V gene encodes CDR1 MDHEN and CDR2 SYDVKM. The V end lost 7 bases, the J end lost 0 bases, and 18 bases lay between the germline ends.

This clonotype was observed many times. V is TRBV6-1 and J is TRBJ2-2; D is uncertain. Per the germline V gene, CDR1 is MNHNS and CDR2 is SASEGT. Trimming pared 7 bases from V and 3 bases from J, leaving 0 bases between. The CDR3 totals 10 residues. The chain's CDR3 is CASNTGELFF. Written as DNA, the CDR3 is TGTGCCAGCAACACCGGGGAGCTGTTTTTT.

This clonotype was recorded many times. One end of the junction fails to match germline, which may point to a read error. The CDR3 region has the DNA TGTGCCAGCAGTGAAGCGGGACTCCCGGCCGGGTGGTACTTC. It yields the protein CASSEAGLPAGWYF. The chain is built from TRBV11-2 and TRBJ1-2; the D gene is possibly TRBD1 (5 bases). The germline CDR1 and CDR2 sequences are SGHAT and FQNNGV. The CDR3 extends over 14 amino acids.

This clonotype has at least ten counts. V gene TRBV6-1 combines with J gene TRBJ1-1; D remains ambiguous. V was cut by 3 bases and J by 4 bases, with 18 bases left in between. From germline, CDR1 is MNHNS and CDR2 SASEGT. The CDR3 runs to 16 residues. This CDR3 reads CASSDLLTEGGTEAFF. The CDR3 coding sequence is TGTGCCAGCAGTGACCTTCTGACGGAGGGAGGCACTGAAGCTTTCTTT.

This rearrangement joins TRBV15 to TRBJ1-4, with 7 bases lining up with TRBD1. V lost 0 bases to trimming and J lost 7 bases; unmatched junction nucleotides: 11. The germline V gene encodes CDR1 LNHNV and CDR2 YYDKDF (reference sequence). This CDR3 contains 17 residues. CDR3 DNA sequence: TGTGCCACCAGCAGAGAAATTATAGGGGGCGGGGGTGAAAAACTGTTTTTT. As protein: CATSREIIGGGGEKLFF.

This clonotype was seen a handful of times. This sequence joins TRBV27 and TRBJ2-2; D call uncertain. The CDR3 runs to 15 residues. V gave up 6 bases and J gave up 4 bases, with 15 bases separating them. Germline CDR1 MNHEY, CDR2 SMNVEV (reference sequence). The CDR3 coding sequence is TGTGCCAGCAGCCACCGGACCTCCCCCACCGGGGAGCTGTTTTTT. Residues: CASSHRTSPTGELFF.

The rearrangement uses TRBV29-1 and TRBJ2-7; D gene uncertain. Trimming pared 4 bases from V and 2 bases from J, leaving 9 bases between. The CDR3 sequence is 12 residues long. Germline CDR1 is SQVTM and CDR2 is ANQGSEA. CDR3 sequence reads: CSVVKGTYEQYF. CDR3 nucleotides: TGCAGCGTTGTTAAGGGAACCTACGAGCAGTACTTC.

The chain couples TRBV4-3 to TRBJ2-2; the match to TRBD1 covers 12 bases. Looked up from germline, CDR1 is LGHNA and CDR2 is YSLEER. The ends lost 4 bases at V and 3 bases at J; junction bases unmatched: 3. The CDR3 consists of 16 residues. The CDR3 DNA reads TGCGCCAGCAGCCGGGGACAGGGGGCCCACACCGGGGAGCTGTTTTTT. It encodes CASSRGQGAHTGELFF.

This clonotype was recorded at least ten times. The chain joins TRBV5-1 to TRBJ2-7; D is unclear. CDR1 and CDR2 (germline): SGHRS, YFSETQ. CDR3 length: 14 residues. V dropped 0 bases and J dropped 0 bases, with 7 bases sitting between them. In nucleotides, the CDR3 is TGCGCCAGCAGCTTGGGCCGGAGCTCCTACGAGCAGTACTTC. Protein sequence: CASSLGRSSYEQYF.

This clonotype was counted only a few times. The chain carries TRBV4-1 and TRBJ1-1; tentative D call: TRBD1 (5 bases). V dropped 3 bases and J dropped 3 bases, with 8 bases sitting between them. Germline CDR1 is MGHRA and CDR2 is YSYEKL. This CDR3 region has 13 residues. For the CDR3, the DNA is TGCGCCAGCAGCCAGGGGGAGGACACTGAAGCTTTCTTT. This sequence encodes CASSQGEDTEAFF.

The CDR3 is CASSFIYESREAQYF. The CDR3 region has the DNA TGCGCCAGCAGCTTCATTTACGAGAGTAGGGAGGCCCAGTACTTC. This sequence joins TRBV5-1 and TRBJ2-5; tentative D call: TRBD2 (6 bases). The CDR3 is made up of 15 amino acids. V dropped 2 bases and J dropped 9 bases, with 20 bases sitting between them. CDR1 SGHRS and CDR2 YFSETQ come from the germline V gene.

This clonotype was counted ten times or more. V gene TRBV7-3 combines with J gene TRBJ2-7, with D hard to call. CDR1 and CDR2 from the germline V gene are SGHTA and FQGTGA. This CDR3 region has 16 residues. V was clipped by 2 bases and J by 1 base, with 15 bases between them. In DNA, the CDR3 is TGTGCCAGCAGCTTACTCGGTAGCCTAACGTCCTACGAGCAGTACTTC. As protein: CASSLLGSLTSYEQYF.